This T cell receptor beta chain was documented in a study of T cells after yellow fever vaccination. J lost 8 bases, V lost 5 bases, and 13 bases had no gene match. CDR3 length: 15 amino acids. Germline V lookup: CDR1 SGHTA, CDR2 FQGNSA. UMIs were added to TCR cDNA along with a universal primer site when it was made by 5'RACE template switching. TCRdb reprocessed the 5' RACE reads via MiXCR and lists one record per CDR3 protein. The data show roughly 500,000 distinct CDR3 sequences, about 19% seen once. This clonotype occurred a few times. V usage is TRBV7-2 and J usage is TRBJ1-2; 8 bases are a match to TRBD1. This sequence was found in a man aged 30-40 years who received the YFV17D yellow fever vaccine. Material: PBMCs, obtained 15 days after the yellow fever booster vaccination. The CDR3 is CASSVQGQAKAGYTF. Here the CDR3 DNA reads TGTGCCAGCAGCGTTCAGGGACAGGCTAAGGCAGGCTACACCTTC.